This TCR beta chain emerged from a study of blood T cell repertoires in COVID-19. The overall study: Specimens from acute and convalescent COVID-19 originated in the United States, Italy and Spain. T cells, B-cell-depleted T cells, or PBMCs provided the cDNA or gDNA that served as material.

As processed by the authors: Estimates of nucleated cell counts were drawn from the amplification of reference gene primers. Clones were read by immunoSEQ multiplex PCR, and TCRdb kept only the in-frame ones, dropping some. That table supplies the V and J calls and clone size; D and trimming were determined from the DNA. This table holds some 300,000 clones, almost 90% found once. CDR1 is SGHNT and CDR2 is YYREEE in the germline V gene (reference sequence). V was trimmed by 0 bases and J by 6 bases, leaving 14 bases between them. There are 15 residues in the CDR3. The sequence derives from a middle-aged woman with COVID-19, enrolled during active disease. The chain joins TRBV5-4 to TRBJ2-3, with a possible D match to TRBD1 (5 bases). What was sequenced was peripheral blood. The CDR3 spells CASSLGLGAADTQYF. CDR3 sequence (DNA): TGTGCCAGCAGCTTGGGGCTTGGGGCTGCGGATACGCAGTATTTT. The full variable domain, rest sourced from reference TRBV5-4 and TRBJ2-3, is ETGVTQSPTHLIKTRGQQVTLRCSSQSGHNTVSWYQQALGQGPQFIFQYYREEENGRGNFPPRFSGLQFPNYSSELNVNALELDDSALYLCASSLGLGAADTQYFGPGTRLTVL.